The following is a T cell receptor beta chain sequence with its context. Its antigen remains unidentified. Using immunoSEQ multiplex PCR, the repertoire was profiled, and TCRdb retains in-frame clones only, with some absent. Of around 2,100,000 clones in the sample, just under 95% were seen once. The data stem from a study of shared clonotypes between healthy human individuals. Study observations and caveats: The donor pool, a small one, limited the genetic and exposure-history diversity represented.

The CDR3 runs to 24 residues. The naive CD8 fraction comprised CD45RO-negative cells positively selected for CCR7 and excluded terminally differentiated effector memory CD45RA+ cells. The chain has TRBV21-1 and TRBJ1-5; whether TRBD1, the table's D call, matches the DNA was not checked. TRBV21-1 is shown as a pseudogene. This TCR was recovered from a man between 18 and 35 years old in good health. Sequencing was carried out using naive CD8+ T cells sorted from blood. In DNA, the CDR3 is TGTGCCAGCAGCAATAAAGTCCTGTCAGAGGGGACAGGGGCTTACAACTATAGCAATCAGCCCCAGCATTTT. This sequence encodes CASSNKVLSEGTGAYNYSNQPQHF.